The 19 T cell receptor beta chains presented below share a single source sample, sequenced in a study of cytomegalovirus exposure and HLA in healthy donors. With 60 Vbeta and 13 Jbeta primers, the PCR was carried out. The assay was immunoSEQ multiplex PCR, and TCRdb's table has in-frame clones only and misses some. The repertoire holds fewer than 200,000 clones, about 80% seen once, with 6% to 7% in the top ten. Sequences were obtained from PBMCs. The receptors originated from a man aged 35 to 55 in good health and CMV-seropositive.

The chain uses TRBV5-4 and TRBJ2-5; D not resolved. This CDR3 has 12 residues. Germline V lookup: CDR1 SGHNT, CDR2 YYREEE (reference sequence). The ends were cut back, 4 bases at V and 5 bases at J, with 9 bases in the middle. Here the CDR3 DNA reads TGTGCCAGCAGCAAACTAAATGAGACCCAGTACTTC. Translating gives CASSKLNETQYF. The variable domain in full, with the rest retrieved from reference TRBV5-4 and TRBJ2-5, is ETGVTQSPTHLIKTRGQQVTLRCSSQSGHNTVSWYQQALGQGPQFIFQYYREEENGRGNFPPRFSGLQFPNYSSELNVNALELDDSALYLCASSKLNETQYFGPGTRLLVL.

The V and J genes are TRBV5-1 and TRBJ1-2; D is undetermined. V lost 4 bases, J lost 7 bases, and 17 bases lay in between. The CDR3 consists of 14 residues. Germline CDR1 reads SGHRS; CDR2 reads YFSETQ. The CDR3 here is CASSAPDPNSGYTF. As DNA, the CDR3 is TGCGCCAGCAGCGCGCCGGATCCGAACAGTGGCTACACCTTC.

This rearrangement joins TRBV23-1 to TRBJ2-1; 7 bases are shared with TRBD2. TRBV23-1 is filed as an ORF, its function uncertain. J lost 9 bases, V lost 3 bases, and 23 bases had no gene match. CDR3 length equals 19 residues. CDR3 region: CASSHWLAAPRWRFGEQFF. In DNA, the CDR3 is TGCGCCAGCAGTCACTGGCTAGCGGCCCCCCGCTGGAGGTTTGGTGAGCAGTTCTTC.

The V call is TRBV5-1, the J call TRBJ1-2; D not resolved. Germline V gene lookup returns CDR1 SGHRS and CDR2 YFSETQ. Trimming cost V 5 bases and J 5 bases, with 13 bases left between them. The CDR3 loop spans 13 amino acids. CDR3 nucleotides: TGCGCCAGCAGGGCGGAACCGGGATATGGCTACACCTTC. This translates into CASRAEPGYGYTF.

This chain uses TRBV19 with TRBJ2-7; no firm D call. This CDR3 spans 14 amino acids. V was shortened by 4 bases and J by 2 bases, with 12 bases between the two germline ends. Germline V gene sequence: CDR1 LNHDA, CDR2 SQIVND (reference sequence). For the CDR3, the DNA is TGTGCCAGTAGTAAGCAAATCCTTACCTACGAGCAGTACTTC. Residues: CASSKQILTYEQYF.

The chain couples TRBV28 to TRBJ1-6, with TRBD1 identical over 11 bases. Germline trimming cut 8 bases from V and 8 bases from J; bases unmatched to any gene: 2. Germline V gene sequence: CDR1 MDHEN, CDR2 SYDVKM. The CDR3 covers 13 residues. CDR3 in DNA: TGTGCCAGCGGGGACAGGGGGGATTCACCCCTCCACTTT. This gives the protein CASGDRGDSPLHF.

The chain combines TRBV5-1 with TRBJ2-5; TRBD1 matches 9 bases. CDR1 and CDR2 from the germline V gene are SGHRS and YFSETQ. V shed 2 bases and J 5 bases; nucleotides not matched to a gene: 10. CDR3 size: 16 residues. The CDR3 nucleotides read TGCGCCAGCAGCTTAGGGACAGGGATCCTGAGGGAGACCCAGTACTTC. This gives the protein CASSLGTGILRETQYF.

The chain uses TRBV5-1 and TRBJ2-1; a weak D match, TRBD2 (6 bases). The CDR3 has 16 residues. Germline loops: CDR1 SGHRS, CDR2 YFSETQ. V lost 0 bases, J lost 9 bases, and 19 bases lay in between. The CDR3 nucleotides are TGCGCCAGCAGCTTGGCGGGGACTGGGACCTATAGTGAGCAGTTCTTC. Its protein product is CASSLAGTGTYSEQFF.

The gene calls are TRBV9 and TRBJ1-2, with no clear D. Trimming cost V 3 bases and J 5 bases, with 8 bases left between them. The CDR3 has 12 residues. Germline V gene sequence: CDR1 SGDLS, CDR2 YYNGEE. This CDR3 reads CASSAEGYGYTF. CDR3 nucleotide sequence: TGTGCCAGCAGCGCGGAGGGTTATGGCTACACCTTC.

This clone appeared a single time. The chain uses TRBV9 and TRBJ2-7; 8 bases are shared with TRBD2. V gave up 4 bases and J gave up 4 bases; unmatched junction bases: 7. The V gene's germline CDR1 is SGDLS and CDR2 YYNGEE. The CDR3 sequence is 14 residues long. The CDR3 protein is CASSLTSELYEQYF. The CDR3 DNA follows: TGTGCCAGCAGCCTGACTAGCGAGCTATACGAGCAGTACTTC.

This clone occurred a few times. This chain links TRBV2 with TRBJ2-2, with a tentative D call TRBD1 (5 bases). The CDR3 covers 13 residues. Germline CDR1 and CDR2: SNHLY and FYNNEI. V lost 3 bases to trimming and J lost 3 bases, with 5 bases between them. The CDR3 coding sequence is TGTGCCAGCAGTGACAGGGACACCGGGGAGCTGTTTTTT. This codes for CASSDRDTGELFF.

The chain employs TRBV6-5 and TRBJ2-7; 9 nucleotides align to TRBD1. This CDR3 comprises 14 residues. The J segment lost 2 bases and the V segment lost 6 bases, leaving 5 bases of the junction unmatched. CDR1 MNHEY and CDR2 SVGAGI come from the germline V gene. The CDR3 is CASRLTGGAYEQYF. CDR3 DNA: TGTGCCAGCAGGTTAACAGGGGGCGCCTACGAGCAGTACTTC.

The chain's CDR3 is CASSQDFGRTDTQYF. CDR3 sequence (DNA): TGTGCCAGCAGCCAAGATTTTGGCCGCACAGATACGCAGTATTTT. The chain carries TRBV4-2 and TRBJ2-3; D call uncertain. Germline CDR1 reads LGHNA; CDR2 reads YNFKEQ. V was cut by 0 bases and J by 1 base, with 8 bases left in between. The CDR3 spans 15 residues.

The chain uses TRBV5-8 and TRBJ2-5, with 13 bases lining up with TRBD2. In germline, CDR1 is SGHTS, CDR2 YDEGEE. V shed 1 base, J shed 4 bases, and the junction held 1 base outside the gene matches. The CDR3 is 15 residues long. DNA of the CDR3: TGTGCCAGCAGCTTGAGACTAGCGGGAGGAGAGACCCAGTACTTC. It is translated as CASSLRLAGGETQYF.

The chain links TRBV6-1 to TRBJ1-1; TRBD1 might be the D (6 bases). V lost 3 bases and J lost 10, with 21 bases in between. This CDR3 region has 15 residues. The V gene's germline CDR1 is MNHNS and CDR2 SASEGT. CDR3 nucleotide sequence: TGTGCCAGCAGTGAGCCGGGACACCTTAAACTGAGAGCTTTCTTT. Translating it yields CASSEPGHLKLRAFF.

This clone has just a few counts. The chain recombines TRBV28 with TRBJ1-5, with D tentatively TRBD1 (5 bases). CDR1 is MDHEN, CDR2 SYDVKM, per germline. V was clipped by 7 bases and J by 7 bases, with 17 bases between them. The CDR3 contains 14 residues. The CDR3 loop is CASIRVTDIQPQHF. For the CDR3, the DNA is TGTGCCAGCATTAGGGTGACAGATATACAGCCCCAGCATTTT.

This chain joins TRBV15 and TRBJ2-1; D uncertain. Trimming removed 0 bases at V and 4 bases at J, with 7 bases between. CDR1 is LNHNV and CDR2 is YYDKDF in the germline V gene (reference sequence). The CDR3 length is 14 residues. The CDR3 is CATSRERIYNEQFF. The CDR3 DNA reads TGTGCCACCAGCAGAGAGCGGATTTACAATGAGCAGTTCTTC.

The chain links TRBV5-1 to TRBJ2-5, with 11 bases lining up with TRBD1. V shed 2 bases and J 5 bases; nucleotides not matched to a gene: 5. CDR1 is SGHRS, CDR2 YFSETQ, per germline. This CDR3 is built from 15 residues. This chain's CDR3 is CASSFGQGAGETQYF. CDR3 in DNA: TGCGCCAGCAGCTTTGGACAGGGGGCTGGGGAGACCCAGTACTTC.

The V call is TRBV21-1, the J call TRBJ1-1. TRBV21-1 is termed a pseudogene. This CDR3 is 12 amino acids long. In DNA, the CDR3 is TGTGCCAGCGGACTCGTAAACCTGGGGGCTTTCTTT. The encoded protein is CASGLVNLGAFF.